This entry lists 8 T cell receptor beta chains sequenced from one sample in a study of PD-1 blockade in classical Hodgkin lymphoma. Profiling relied on immunoSEQ multiplex PCR, and the TCRdb table lists in-frame clones only, not all of them. The table lists around 99,000 clones, roughly 80% of them singletons. All trial patients relapsed after autologous stem cell transplantation. The sample consisted of peripheral blood mononuclear cells (PBMCs), taken before the second cycle of nivolumab. These receptor sequences come from a human donor with classical Hodgkin lymphoma.

The rearrangement joins TRBV18 to TRBJ1-5; the D gene is possibly TRBD1 (5 bases). Trimming cost V 3 bases and J 5 bases, with 23 bases left between them. CDR1 is KGHSH, CDR2 LQKENI, per germline. This CDR3 region has 18 residues. CDR3 DNA: TGTGCCAGCTCACCCGAAACGCCACAGGCCTCCACATATCAGCCCCAGCATTTT. Translating it yields CASSPETPQASTYQPQHF. Full variable domain (remainder filled in from reference TRBV18 and TRBJ1-5): NAGVMQNPRHLVRRRGQEARLRCSPMKGHSHVYWYRQLPEEGLKFMVYLQKENIIDESGMPKERFSAEFPKEGPSILRIQQVVRGDSAAYFCASSPETPQASTYQPQHFGDGTRLSIL.

The chain employs TRBV4-1 and TRBJ2-6; D not certain. The CDR3 totals 17 residues. In germline, CDR1 is MGHRA, CDR2 YSYEKL. With 0 bases removed from V and 0 bases from J, the gap between germline ends came to 9 bases. The CDR3 DNA reads TGCGCCAGCAGCCAAGATCCCCAGCTCTCTGGGGCCAACGTCCTGACTTTC. This codes for CASSQDPQLSGANVLTF.

This chain links TRBV5-1 with TRBJ2-1; the D gene could be TRBD1 or TRBD2 (5 bases each). Per germline, CDR1 SGHRS and CDR2 YFSETQ. CDR3 size: 13 residues. The V and J ends lost 3 bases and 5 bases respectively, with 9 bases between them. Written as DNA, the CDR3 is TGCGCCAGCAGCTCGGGACCTAACAATGAGCAGTTCTTC. Translated, it gives CASSSGPNNEQFF.

This clone appeared a single time. The gene calls are TRBV21-1 and TRBJ1-1. TRBV21-1 is a documented pseudogene. This CDR3 is 16 amino acids long. The CDR3: CASSSGGKGVNTEAFF. The CDR3 DNA reads as TGTGCCAGCAGCTCCGGGGGAAAGGGGGTCAACACTGAAGCTTTCTTT.

The rearrangement links TRBV5-1 to TRBJ2-7; D not certain. This CDR3 spans 14 amino acids. The germline V gene encodes CDR1 SGHRS and CDR2 YFSETQ. V dropped 0 bases and J dropped 3 bases, with 10 bases sitting between them. The CDR3 loop is CASSLAYGYYEQYF. Here the CDR3 DNA reads TGCGCCAGCAGCTTGGCCTACGGATACTACGAGCAGTACTTC.

V and J are TRBV28 and TRBJ2-1, with 7 nucleotides matching TRBD2. Germline V gives CDR1 MDHEN, CDR2 SYDVKM. J lost 1 base, V lost 2 bases, and 2 bases had no gene match. The CDR3 runs to 15 residues. CDR3 region: CASSLTGGSYNEQFF. The CDR3 region has the DNA TGTGCCAGCAGTTTAACCGGGGGGTCCTACAATGAGCAGTTCTTC. The full variable domain, with the rest looked up from reference TRBV28 and TRBJ2-1, is DVKVTQSSRYLVKRTGEKVFLECVQDMDHENMFWYRQDPGLGLRLIYFSYDVKMKEKGDIPEGYSVSREKKERFSLILESASTNQTSMYLCASSLTGGSYNEQFFGPGTRLTVL.

This clone was observed a few times. The chain has TRBV11-3 and TRBJ2-2; the D gene is possibly TRBD2 (5 bases). Germline CDR1 reads SGHNT; CDR2 reads YENEEA. The ends were cut back, 1 base at V and 5 bases at J, with 14 bases in the middle. The CDR3 is 16 amino acids. The chain's CDR3 is CASSLGRPGGTGELFF. The CDR3 DNA reads as TGTGCCAGCAGCTTAGGGAGGCCCGGTGGGACCGGGGAGCTGTTTTTT. The full variable domain, its missing parts supplied by reference TRBV11-3 and TRBJ2-2, is EAGVVQSPRYKIIEKKQPVAFWCNPISGHNTLYWYLQNLGQGPELLIRYENEEAVDDSQLPKDRFSAERLKGVDSTLKIQPAELGDSAVYLCASSLGRPGGTGELFFGEGSRLTVL.

The genes are TRBV23-1 and TRBJ1-1, with TRBD1 as a possible D gene (6 bases). TRBV23-1 is treated as an ORF (open reading frame) with a function not yet certain. The CDR3 covers 13 residues. The germline V and J ends were trimmed by 8 bases and 3 bases, with 13 bases remaining between them. CDR3 nucleotides: TGCGCCAGCGGGCTTAGGGGGGACACTGAAGCTTTCTTT. Translation gives CASGLRGDTEAFF.